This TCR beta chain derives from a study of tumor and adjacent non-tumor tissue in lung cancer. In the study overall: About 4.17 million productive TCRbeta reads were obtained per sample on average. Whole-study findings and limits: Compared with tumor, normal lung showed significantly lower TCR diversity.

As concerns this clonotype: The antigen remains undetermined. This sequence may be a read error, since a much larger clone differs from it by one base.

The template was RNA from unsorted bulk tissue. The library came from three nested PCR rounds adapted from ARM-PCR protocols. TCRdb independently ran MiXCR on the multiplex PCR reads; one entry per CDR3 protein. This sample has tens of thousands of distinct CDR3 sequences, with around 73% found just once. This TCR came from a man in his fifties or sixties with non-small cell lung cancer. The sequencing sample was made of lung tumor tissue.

The CDR3 DNA reads as TGCACCAGCAGCTTGGAGGGAGGGACAGATACGCAGTATTTT. It yields the protein CTSSLEGGTDTQYF. V usage is TRBV5-1 and J usage is TRBJ2-3; 7 bases are a match to TRBD2. The germline gives CDR1 SGHRS, CDR2 YFSETQ. The CDR3 is 14 residues long.